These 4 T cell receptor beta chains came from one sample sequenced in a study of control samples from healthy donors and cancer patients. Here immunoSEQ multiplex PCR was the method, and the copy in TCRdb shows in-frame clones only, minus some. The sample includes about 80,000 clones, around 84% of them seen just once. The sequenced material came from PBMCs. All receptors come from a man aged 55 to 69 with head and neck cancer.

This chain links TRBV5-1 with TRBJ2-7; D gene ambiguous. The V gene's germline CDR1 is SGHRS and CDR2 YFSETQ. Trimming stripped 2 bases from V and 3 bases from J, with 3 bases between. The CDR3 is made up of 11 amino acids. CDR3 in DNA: TGCGCCAGCAGCTTAAACTACGAGCAGTACTTC. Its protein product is CASSLNYEQYF.

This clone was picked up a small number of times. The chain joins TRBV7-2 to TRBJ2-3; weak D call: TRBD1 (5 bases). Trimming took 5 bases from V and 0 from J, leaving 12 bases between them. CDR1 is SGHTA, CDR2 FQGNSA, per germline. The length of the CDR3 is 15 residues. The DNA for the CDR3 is TGTGCCAGCAGCCCTCGTTGGGGCAGCACAGATACGCAGTATTTT. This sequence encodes CASSPRWGSTDTQYF.

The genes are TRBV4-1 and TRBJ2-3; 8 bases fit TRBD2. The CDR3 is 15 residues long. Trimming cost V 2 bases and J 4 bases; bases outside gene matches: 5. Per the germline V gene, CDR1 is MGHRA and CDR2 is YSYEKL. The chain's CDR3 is CASSQFTGGADTQYF. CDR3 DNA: TGCGCCAGCAGCCAATTCACGGGGGGGGCAGATACGCAGTATTTT.

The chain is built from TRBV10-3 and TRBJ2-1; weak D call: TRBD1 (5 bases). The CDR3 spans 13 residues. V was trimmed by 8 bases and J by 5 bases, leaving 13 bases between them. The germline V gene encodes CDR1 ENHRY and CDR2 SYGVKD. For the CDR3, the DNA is TGTGCCATCGGGGCAGCCCCTCACAATGAGCAGTTCTTC. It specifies CAIGAAPHNEQFF.